This T cell receptor beta chain was captured in a study of PD-1 blockade in mismatch repair-deficient tumors. Turning to the study itself: Patients had around 11 mismatch repair-deficient cancer types and were previously treated and progressing.

Mismatch repair deficiency was confirmed in all patients, by PCR or immunohistochemistry. The CDR3 runs 17 residues. V trimming: 5 bases; J trimming: 4 bases; junction bases outside the gene matches: 12. CDR1 is LNHDA, CDR2 SQIVND, per germline (reference sequence). The method was immunoSEQ multiplex PCR; TCRdb's version includes in-frame clones alone and lacks a portion of them. Among fewer than 10,000 clones listed, 85% were seen once. The source material was PBMCs, sampled 46 to 49 weeks after starting pembrolizumab. V is TRBV19 and J is TRBJ2-2; 8 nucleotides line up with TRBD2. This sequence originates from an adult with mismatch repair-deficient cancer. As DNA, the CDR3 is TGTGCCAGTAGTTCGGGACTAGGGAGGGGGAGCACCGGGGAGCTGTTTTTT. Its translation: CASSSGLGRGSTGELFF.